A single sample is the source of the 12 T cell receptor beta chains below, sequenced in a study of lymphopenia after photon versus proton radiotherapy. Some clones are missing from TCRdb's copy, which holds only in-frame ones; the method was immunoSEQ multiplex PCR. The sample has over 25,000 clones, around 90% seen once. The material was peripheral blood, obtained from a patient treated with photon-based radiotherapy. The receptors derive from a woman between 50 and 59 years old with pancreatic cancer.

The J gene is TRBJ2-7, the V gene TRBV7-8; D is undetermined. Germline V lookup: CDR1 SGHVS, CDR2 FQNEAQ. The length of the CDR3 is 13 residues. V was cut by 2 bases and J by 0 bases, with 5 bases left in between. The CDR3 reads CASSLQVSYEQYF. The DNA for the CDR3 is TGTGCCAGCAGCTTACAGGTCTCCTACGAGCAGTACTTC.

This clone has only one observation. The chain is built from TRBV6-4 and TRBJ2-1; the D call may be TRBD1 or TRBD2 (5 bases each). Germline V gives CDR1 MRHNA, CDR2 SNTAGT. This CDR3 is built from 13 residues. V was trimmed by 3 bases and J by 8 bases, leaving 11 bases between them. The CDR3 nucleotides are TGTGCCAGCAGTGAGGGGGAGACGGATGAGCAGTTCTTC. Protein: CASSEGETDEQFF.

CDR3 in amino acids: CASRSDLGNTEAFF. Written as DNA, the CDR3 is TGTGCCAGCAGATCTGACTTAGGGAACACTGAAGCTTTCTTT. V and J are TRBV6-1 and TRBJ1-1; no clear D gene. V was shortened by 6 bases and J by 1 base, with 12 bases between the two germline ends. The CDR3 contains 14 residues. CDR1 and CDR2 (germline): MNHNS, SASEGT.

The chain uses TRBV28 and TRBJ1-6; possibly TRBD1 for D (5 bases). Germline-derived CDR1 and CDR2 are MDHEN and SYDVKM. V was cut by 6 bases and J by 7 bases, with 10 bases left in between. The CDR3 loop spans 13 amino acids. CDR3 sequence: CASSRDSNSPLHF. CDR3 bases: TGTGCCAGCAGCCGGGACTCAAATTCACCCCTCCACTTT.

This sequence joins TRBV5-1 and TRBJ1-4; D is ambiguous. Trimming removed 0 bases at V and 0 bases at J, with 6 bases between. The CDR3 length is 15 residues. Germline V lookup: CDR1 SGHRS, CDR2 YFSETQ. The CDR3 reads CASSLGGTTNEKLFF. In DNA, the CDR3 is TGCGCCAGCAGCTTGGGAGGTACAACTAATGAAAAACTGTTTTTT.

The rearrangement uses TRBV28 and TRBJ1-5, with D perhaps TRBD1 (5 bases). In germline, CDR1 is MDHEN, CDR2 SYDVKM. V lost 3 bases, J lost 7 bases, and 13 bases lay in between. This CDR3 has 14 amino acids. Written as DNA, the CDR3 is TGTGCCAGCAGTTTTAAAGGGGTCAACCAGCCCCAGCATTTT. Encoded protein: CASSFKGVNQPQHF.

The CDR3 DNA is TGCGCCAGCAGCCAAGATCGACATTATACTAGCCCCCGAAGTGAGCAGTTCTTC. Its protein is CASSQDRHYTSPRSEQFF. J is TRBJ2-1 and V is TRBV4-3; D is possibly TRBD2 (6 bases). The V end was cut by 0 bases, the J end by 9 bases, with 24 bases between. The CDR3 has 18 amino acids. CDR1 LGHNA and CDR2 YSLEER come from the germline V gene.

This rearrangement joins TRBV5-4 to TRBJ2-7; 9 bases align to TRBD1. This CDR3 has 14 residues. In germline, CDR1 is SGHNT, CDR2 YYREEE (reference sequence). After removal of 4 bases from V and 6 bases from J, the junction contained 8 bases not matched to a gene. Here the CDR3 reads CASSEGTGRGEQYF. The DNA of the CDR3 is TGTGCCAGCAGCGAAGGGACAGGGAGAGGCGAGCAGTACTTC.

The J gene is TRBJ1-5, the V gene TRBV19; 8 bases agree with TRBD1. The V gene end was trimmed by 7 bases and the J gene end by 4 bases; junction bases not matched to a gene: 6. This CDR3 has 14 amino acids. Germline values: CDR1 LNHDA, CDR2 SQIVND (reference sequence). The CDR3 spells CASNPQGVNQPQHF. The CDR3 DNA reads TGTGCCAGTAATCCACAGGGGGTTAATCAGCCCCAGCATTTT.

The chain carries TRBV30 and TRBJ1-2; no clear D. Deletions cut 2 bases from V and 4 bases from J, with 14 bases between. This CDR3 has 14 residues. Germline assignment: CDR1 GTSNPN and CDR2 SVGIG (reference sequence). CDR3 sequence: CAWSLRESGYGYTF. The CDR3 DNA sequence: TGTGCCTGGAGTCTTAGGGAATCTGGCTATGGCTACACCTTC. Based on the CDR3 plus reference TRBV30 and TRBJ1-2, the full variable domain is SQTIHQWPATLVQPVGSPLSLECTVEGTSNPNLYWYRQAAGRGLQLLFYSVGIGQISSEVPQNLSASRPQDRQFILSSKKLLLSDSGFYLCAWSLRESGYGYTFGSGTRLTVV.

The genes are TRBV5-1 and TRBJ2-7; D ambiguous. Trimming left V 1 base short and J 3 bases short, with 8 bases between. The CDR3 has 13 residues. The germline V gene has CDR1 SGHRS and CDR2 YFSETQ. The chain's CDR3 is CASSLSTNYEQYF. The CDR3 nucleotides read TGCGCCAGCAGCTTGTCTACTAACTACGAGCAGTACTTC.

The chain has TRBV28 and TRBJ2-7; 11 bases are a match to TRBD1. V was clipped by 4 bases and J by 5 bases; unmatched bases: 10. Germline V gene sequence: CDR1 MDHEN, CDR2 SYDVKM. This CDR3 is 16 amino acids long. The CDR3 nucleotides are TGTGCCAGCAGTTCCAATCTTTGGGACAGGGGGGACGAGCAGTACTTC. Translating it yields CASSSNLWDRGDEQYF.